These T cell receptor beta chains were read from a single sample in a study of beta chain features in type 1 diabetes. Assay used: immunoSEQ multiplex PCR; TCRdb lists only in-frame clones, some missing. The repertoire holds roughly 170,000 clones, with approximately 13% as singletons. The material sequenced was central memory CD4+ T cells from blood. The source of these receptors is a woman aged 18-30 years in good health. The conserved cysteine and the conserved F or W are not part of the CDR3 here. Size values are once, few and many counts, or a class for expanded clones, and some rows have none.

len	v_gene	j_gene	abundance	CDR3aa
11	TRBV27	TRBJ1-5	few	ASSLEFGQPQH
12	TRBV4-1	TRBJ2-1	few	ASSQGQGRHEQF
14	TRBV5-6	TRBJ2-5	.	ASSPLAGEARETQY
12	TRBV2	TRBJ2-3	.	ASSLDRGHDTQY
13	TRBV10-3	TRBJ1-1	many	AISESEDLNTEAF
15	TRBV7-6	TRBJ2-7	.	ASSPNQGASGTYEQY
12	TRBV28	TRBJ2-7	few	ASRTLAGGREQY
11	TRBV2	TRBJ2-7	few	ASSDYRGSEQY
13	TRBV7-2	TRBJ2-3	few	ASSLGLAGADTQY
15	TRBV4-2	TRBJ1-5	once	ASSAGPPRYSNQPQH
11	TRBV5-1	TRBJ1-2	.	ASSELSSSGYT
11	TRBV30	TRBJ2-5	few	AWSRDSQETQY
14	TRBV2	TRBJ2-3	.	ASSIGSGVRLDTQY
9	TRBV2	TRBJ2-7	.	ASSEQDEQY
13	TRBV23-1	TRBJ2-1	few	ASSPGLAGGHEQF
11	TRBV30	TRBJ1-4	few	AFRGPTNEKLF
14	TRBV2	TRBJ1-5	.	ASSSRFRDSNQPQH
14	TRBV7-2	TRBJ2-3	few	ASSFSGTTFTDTQY
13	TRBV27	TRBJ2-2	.	ASRSGRTNTGELF
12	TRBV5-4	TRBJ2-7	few	ASSFTGGAYEQY
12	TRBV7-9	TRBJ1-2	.	ASSLGGQNYGYT
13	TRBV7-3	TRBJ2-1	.	ASSLTGTTGNEQF
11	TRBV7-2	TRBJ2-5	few	ASSHDSQETQY
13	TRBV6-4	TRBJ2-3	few	ASSDAASGPDTQY
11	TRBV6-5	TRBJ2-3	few	AISESSADTQY
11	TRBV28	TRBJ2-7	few	ASSFDREYEQY
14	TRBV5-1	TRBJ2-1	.	ASSLQAGGFYNEQF
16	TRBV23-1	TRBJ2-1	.	ASSQTRGLAGNNNEQF
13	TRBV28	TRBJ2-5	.	ASSLGQGRGETQY
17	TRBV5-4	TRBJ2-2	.	ASSSGGLAGVVNTGELF
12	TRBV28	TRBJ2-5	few	ASRPGQGKETQY
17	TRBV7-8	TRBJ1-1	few	ASSLFGARTGSWDTEAF
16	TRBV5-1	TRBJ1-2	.	ASSPSTGGATTNYGYT
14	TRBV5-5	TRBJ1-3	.	ASSWGQTLSGNTIY
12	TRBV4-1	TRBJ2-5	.	ASSSTGPQETQY
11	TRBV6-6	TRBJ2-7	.	ASSRQDSYEQY
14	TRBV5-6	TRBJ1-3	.	ASSLILPTSGNTIY
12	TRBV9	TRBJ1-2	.	ASSGDRQFYGYT
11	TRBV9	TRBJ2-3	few	ASSVEGSGTQY
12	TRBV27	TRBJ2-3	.	ASSLSRVTDTQY